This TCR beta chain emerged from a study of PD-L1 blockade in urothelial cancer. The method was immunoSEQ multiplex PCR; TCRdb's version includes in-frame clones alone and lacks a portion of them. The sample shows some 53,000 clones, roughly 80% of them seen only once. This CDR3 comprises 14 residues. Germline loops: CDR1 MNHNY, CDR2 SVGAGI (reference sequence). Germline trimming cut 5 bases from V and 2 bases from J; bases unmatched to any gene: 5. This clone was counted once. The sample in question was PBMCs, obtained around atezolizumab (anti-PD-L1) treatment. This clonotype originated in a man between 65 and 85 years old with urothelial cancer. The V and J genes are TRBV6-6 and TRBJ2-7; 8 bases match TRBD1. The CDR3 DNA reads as TGTGCCAGCAGTGGGGGACAGGCGGCCTACGAGCAGTACTTC. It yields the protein CASSGGQAAYEQYF.